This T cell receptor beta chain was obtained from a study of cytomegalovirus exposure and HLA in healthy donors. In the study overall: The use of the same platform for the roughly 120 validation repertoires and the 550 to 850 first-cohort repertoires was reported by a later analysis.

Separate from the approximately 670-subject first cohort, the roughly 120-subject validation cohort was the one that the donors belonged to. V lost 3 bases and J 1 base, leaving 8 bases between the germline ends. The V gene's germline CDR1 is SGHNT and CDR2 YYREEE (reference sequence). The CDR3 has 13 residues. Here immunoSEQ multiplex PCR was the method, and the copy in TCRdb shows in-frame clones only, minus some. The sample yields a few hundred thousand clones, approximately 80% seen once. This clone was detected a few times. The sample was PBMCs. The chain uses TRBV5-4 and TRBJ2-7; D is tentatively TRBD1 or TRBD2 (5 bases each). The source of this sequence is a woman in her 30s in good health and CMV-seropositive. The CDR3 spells CASSYGTSYEQYF. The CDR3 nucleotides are TGTGCCAGCAGCTATGGGACGTCCTACGAGCAGTACTTC.